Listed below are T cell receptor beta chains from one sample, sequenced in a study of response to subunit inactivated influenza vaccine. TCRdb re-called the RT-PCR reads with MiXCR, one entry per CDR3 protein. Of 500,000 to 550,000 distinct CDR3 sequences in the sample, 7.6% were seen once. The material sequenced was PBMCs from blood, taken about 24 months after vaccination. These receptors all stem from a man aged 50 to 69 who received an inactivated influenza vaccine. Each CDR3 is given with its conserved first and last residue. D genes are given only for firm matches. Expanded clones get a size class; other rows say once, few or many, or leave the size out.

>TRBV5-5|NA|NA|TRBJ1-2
CASSLVDFYGYTF
TGTGCCAGCAGCTTGGTGGACTTTTATGGCTACACCTTC
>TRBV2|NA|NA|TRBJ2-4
CARRGGADAKNIQYF
TGTGCCCGGAGGGGGGGCGCGGACGCCAAAAACATTCAGTACTTC
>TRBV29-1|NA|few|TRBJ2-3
CSVEGGTSTDTQYF
TGCAGCGTTGAAGGGGGGACGAGCACAGATACGCAGTATTTT
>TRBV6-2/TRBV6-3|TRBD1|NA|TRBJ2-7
CASSMGQGASHEQYF
TGTGCCAGCAGTATGGGACAGGGGGCCTCCCACGAGCAGTACTTC
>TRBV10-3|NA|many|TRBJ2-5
CAISTSEGAGTQYF
TGTGCCATCAGTACGTCCGAGGGCGCGGGGACCCAGTACTTC
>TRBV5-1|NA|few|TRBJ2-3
CASSPYSGVNTQYF
TGCGCCAGCAGCCCATATTCGGGGGTAAATACGCAGTATTTT
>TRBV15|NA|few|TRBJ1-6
CATSRGTNSPLHF
TGTGCCACCAGCAGAGGGACTAATTCACCCCTCCACTTT
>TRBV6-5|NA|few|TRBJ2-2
CASSYRSGSTGELFF
TGTGCCAGCAGTTACAGGTCAGGATCCACCGGGGAGCTGTTTTTT
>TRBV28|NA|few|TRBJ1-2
CASSPQQGSYGYTF
TGTGCCAGCTCCCCCCAGCAGGGGAGCTATGGCTACACCTTC
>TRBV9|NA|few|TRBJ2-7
CASSVDHRTYEQYF
TGTGCCAGCAGCGTAGATCACAGAACCTACGAGCAGTACTTC